A single sample gave rise to the 25 T cell receptor beta chains below, sequenced in a study of glioma-infiltrating T cells after dendritic cell vaccination. This table comes from immunoSEQ multiplex PCR, and its TCRdb copy is limited to in-frame clones, with some not included. The table lists tens of thousands of clones, 85% of them singletons. The specimen comprised blood, sampled before dendritic cell vaccination. The receptors were gathered from a human donor with glioblastoma.

V is TRBV19 and J is TRBJ1-1; D unclear. The germline gives CDR1 LNHDA, CDR2 SQIVND (reference sequence). V was shortened by 5 bases and J by 5 bases, with 18 bases between the two germline ends. The CDR3 has 15 amino acids. The CDR3, as DNA: TGTGCCAGTAGTCCAGGCCTCACAAGCAAGACTGAAGCTTTCTTT. This translates into CASSPGLTSKTEAFF. The whole variable domain, filled in from reference TRBV19 and TRBJ1-1, reads DGGITQSPKYLFRKEGQNVTLSCEQNLNHDAMYWYRQDPGQGLRLIYYSQIVNDFQKGDIAEGYSVSREKKESFPLTVTSAQKNPTAFYLCASSPGLTSKTEAFFGQGTRLTVV.

The J gene is TRBJ1-1, the V gene TRBV5-4; possible D gene TRBD1, 6 bases. Germline CDR1 and CDR2: SGHNT and YYREEE (reference sequence). V was cut by 4 bases and J by 1 base, with 17 bases left in between. The CDR3 has 16 residues. DNA of the CDR3: TGTGCCAGCAGCGCTGGTTCCGGACAGTGGAACACTGAAGCTTTCTTT. This codes for CASSAGSGQWNTEAFF.

The chain links TRBV5-1 to TRBJ1-2; D unresolved. Per the germline V gene, CDR1 is SGHRS and CDR2 is YFSETQ. Trimming pared 0 bases from V and 0 bases from J, leaving 6 bases between. The CDR3 is 14 residues long. The DNA for the CDR3 is TGCGCCAGCAGCTTGGGTGACACTAACTATGGCTACACCTTC. This encodes CASSLGDTNYGYTF. Supplemented by reference TRBV5-1 and TRBJ1-2, the full variable domain reads KAGVTQTPRYLIKTRGQQVTLSCSPISGHRSVSWYQQTPGQGLQFLFEYFSETQRNKGNFPGRFSGRQFSNSRSEMNVSTLELGDSALYLCASSLGDTNYGYTFGSGTRLTVV.

The V gene is TRBV5-1, the J gene TRBJ1-4; D ambiguous. Germline V CDR1 and CDR2: SGHRS, YFSETQ. The CDR3 is 14 residues long. V lost 0 bases to trimming and J lost 4 bases, with 7 bases between them. The CDR3 sequence: CASSLGGYNEKLFF. In DNA, the CDR3 is TGCGCCAGCAGCTTGGGAGGGTATAATGAAAAACTGTTTTTT.

DNA of the CDR3: TGTGCCAGCAGCCTAACAGGGAGTGAGCAGTTCTTC. It encodes CASSLTGSEQFF. The V call is TRBV11-3, the J call TRBJ2-1; D is possibly TRBD1 (6 bases). With 5 bases removed from V and 9 bases from J, the gap between germline ends came to 11 bases. CDR3 length equals 12 residues. Germline loops: CDR1 SGHNT, CDR2 YENEEA. Full variable domain (rest looked up from reference TRBV11-3 and TRBJ2-1): EAGVVQSPRYKIIEKKQPVAFWCNPISGHNTLYWYLQNLGQGPELLIRYENEEAVDDSQLPKDRFSAERLKGVDSTLKIQPAELGDSAVYLCASSLTGSEQFFGPGTRLTVL.

This clone was recorded only once. This chain connects TRBV5-1 to TRBJ1-1; TRBD1 agrees at 8 bases. In germline, CDR1 is SGHRS, CDR2 YFSETQ. The ends lost 2 bases at V and 4 bases at J; junction bases unmatched: 1. The CDR3 runs to 13 residues. The CDR3 sequence is CASSFQGATEAFF. In DNA, the CDR3 is TGCGCCAGCAGCTTTCAGGGGGCCACTGAAGCTTTCTTT.

V is TRBV5-4 and J is TRBJ1-1, with 9 bases that match TRBD1. J was trimmed by 5 bases and V by 3 bases; bases with no gene match: 14. This CDR3 is 17 amino acids long. Germline V gene lookup returns CDR1 SGHNT and CDR2 YYREEE (reference sequence). The CDR3 protein is CASSSGGTGIGWTEAFF. The DNA of the CDR3 is TGTGCCAGCAGCTCTGGAGGGACAGGGATTGGATGGACTGAAGCTTTCTTT.

The V call is TRBV5-1, the J call TRBJ2-1, with D uncertain. The germline V gene has CDR1 SGHRS and CDR2 YFSETQ. The CDR3 is 14 amino acids. Trimming removed 1 base from V and 7 bases from J, with 12 bases in between. CDR3 bases: TGCGCCAGCAGCTTGTCCACCGCAGCGAATGAGCAGTTCTTC. Translating gives CASSLSTAANEQFF.

The rearrangement joins TRBV15 to TRBJ1-1; D gene unclear. Germline CDR1 is LNHNV and CDR2 is YYDKDF (reference sequence). The germline V and J ends were trimmed by 10 bases and 3 bases, with 12 bases remaining between them. The CDR3 has 12 amino acids. CDR3 DNA sequence: TGTGCCAGCGGGGTTCCGGACACTGAAGCTTTCTTT. Translation: CASGVPDTEAFF.

This clone has just one count. The gene calls are TRBV2 and TRBJ2-2; TRBD1 matches at 9 bases. J was trimmed by 5 bases and V by 7 bases; bases with no gene match: 8. The CDR3 loop spans 15 amino acids. The germline V gene has CDR1 SNHLY and CDR2 FYNNEI. The chain's CDR3 is CASKTGQGRTGELFF. CDR3 DNA sequence: TGTGCCAGCAAGACGGGACAGGGCAGAACCGGGGAGCTGTTTTTT.

The chain carries TRBV7-6 and TRBJ2-1; 11 bases are shared with TRBD1. In germline, CDR1 is SGHVS, CDR2 FNYEAQ. The CDR3 runs 14 residues. The junction had 2 bases not matched to a gene; V was cut back by 4 bases and J by 6 bases. The CDR3 loop is CASSSGTGGNEQFF. The CDR3 nucleotides are TGTGCCAGCAGCTCAGGGACAGGGGGCAATGAGCAGTTCTTC.

This chain joins TRBV4-1 and TRBJ1-4, with 9 bases identical to TRBD1. The germline gives CDR1 MGHRA, CDR2 YSYEKL. J was trimmed by 8 bases and V by 6 bases; bases with no gene match: 19. This CDR3 spans 18 amino acids. The CDR3 DNA sequence: TGCGCCAGCAGTCTAATACAGAGCACCGGGACAGGGAACGAAAAACTGTTTTTT. Residues: CASSLIQSTGTGNEKLFF.

The V call is TRBV19, the J call TRBJ1-2, with TRBD1 as a possible D gene (5 bases). Per germline, CDR1 LNHDA and CDR2 SQIVND (reference sequence). The CDR3 is 14 amino acids. The V end lost 9 bases, the J end lost 0 bases, and 14 bases lay between the germline ends. The CDR3: CASRAGRPNYGYTF. In nucleotides, the CDR3 is TGTGCCAGCCGGGCAGGGCGACCTAACTATGGCTACACCTTC. Supplemented by reference TRBV19 and TRBJ1-2, the full variable domain reads DGGITQSPKYLFRKEGQNVTLSCEQNLNHDAMYWYRQDPGQGLRLIYYSQIVNDFQKGDIAEGYSVSREKKESFPLTVTSAQKNPTAFYLCASRAGRPNYGYTFGSGTRLTVV.

V gene TRBV4-3 combines with J gene TRBJ1-2; no reliable D call. Trimming shortened V by 0 bases and J by 4 bases, and 12 bases separated the two germline ends. The germline CDR1 and CDR2 sequences are LGHNA and YSLEER. The CDR3 covers 15 residues. The CDR3 DNA reads TGCGCCAGCAGCCAAGATAGCGCAGTCGCCTATGGCTACACCTTC. Its protein is CASSQDSAVAYGYTF.

The chain combines TRBV6-5 with TRBJ2-1, with D hard to call. The CDR3 totals 12 residues. The V and J ends lost 3 bases and 6 bases respectively, with 6 bases between them. Germline V CDR1 and CDR2: MNHEY, SVGAGI. CDR3 bases: TGTGCCAGCAGTTATGCGAGCAATGAGCAGTTCTTC. This gives the protein CASSYASNEQFF.

This chain connects TRBV2 to TRBJ1-2, with 8 bases identical to TRBD1. V shed 4 bases, J shed 8 bases, and the junction held 3 bases outside the gene matches. The CDR3 runs 12 residues. Germline assignment: CDR1 SNHLY and CDR2 FYNNEI. The CDR3 DNA reads TGTGCCAGCAGTGGGACAGGGTCCGGCTACACCTTC. The encoded protein is CASSGTGSGYTF.

The genes are TRBV25-1 and TRBJ2-1; the match to TRBD1 covers 12 bases. CDR1 is MGHDK, CDR2 SYGVNS, per germline. The CDR3 length is 14 residues. V lost 3 bases and J lost 15; bases outside the gene matches: 9. The CDR3: CASSDGTGGAGLFF. In DNA form, the CDR3 reads TGTGCCAGCAGTGACGGGACAGGGGGCGCGGGATTGTTCTTC.

This chain links TRBV9 with TRBJ1-4; 8 positions match TRBD1. The CDR3 is made up of 15 amino acids. In germline, CDR1 is SGDLS, CDR2 YYNGEE. V lost 10 bases and J lost 6; bases outside the gene matches: 14. Here the CDR3 reads CAGGLGKDRDEKLFF. The DNA of the CDR3 is TGTGCCGGTGGGTTGGGTAAGGACAGGGATGAAAAACTGTTTTTT. Full variable domain (remainder filled in from reference TRBV9 and TRBJ1-4): DSGVTQTPKHLITATGQRVTLRCSPRSGDLSVYWYQQSLDQGLQFLIQYYNGEERAKGNILERFSAQQFPDLHSELNLSSLELGDSALYFCAGGLGKDRDEKLFFGSGTQLSVL.

The chain combines TRBV6-6 with TRBJ2-5, with D tentatively TRBD2 (5 bases). CDR1 and CDR2 from the germline V gene are MNHNY and SVGAGI (reference sequence). With 2 bases removed from V and 5 bases from J, the gap between germline ends came to 12 bases. This CDR3 has 14 residues. DNA of the CDR3: TGTGCCAGCAGTTACGAACGGGAAAGGGAGACCCAGTACTTC. This encodes CASSYERERETQYF.

CDR3 DNA sequence: TGTGCCAGTAGTATAACCGGGGGAAGGAGTACTGAAGCTTTCTTT. Encoded protein: CASSITGGRSTEAFF. The V and J genes are TRBV19 and TRBJ1-1; tentative D call: TRBD1 (5 bases). Trimming left V 2 bases short and J 5 bases short, with 15 bases between. The germline CDR1 and CDR2 sequences are LNHDA and SQIVND (reference sequence). CDR3 length: 15 residues.

The rearrangement links TRBV10-3 to TRBJ2-2; 8 nucleotides match TRBD1. V was pared by 4 bases and J by 6 bases, with 4 bases of the junction left unmatched. The CDR3 covers 14 residues. CDR1 and CDR2 (germline): ENHRY, SYGVKD. As DNA, the CDR3 is TGTGCCATCAGTGGAACAGGGGGATCCGGGGAGCTGTTTTTT. This translates into CAISGTGGSGELFF.

The chain joins TRBV7-3 to TRBJ2-5; possible D gene TRBD1, 5 bases. CDR1 is SGHTA, CDR2 FQGTGA, per germline. The CDR3 is made up of 13 amino acids. Deletions cut 9 bases from V and 1 base from J, with 12 bases between. The CDR3 DNA follows: TGTGCCAGTTCCCAGGGTACCCAAGAGACCCAGTACTTC. This sequence encodes CASSQGTQETQYF.

This clone came up a few times. The V call is TRBV10-2, the J call TRBJ1-6, with 8 nucleotides matching TRBD1. Trimming removed 5 bases from V and 7 bases from J; junction bases left unmatched: 7. There are 15 residues in the CDR3. The germline V gene encodes CDR1 WSHSY and CDR2 SAAADI. DNA for the CDR3: TGCGCCAGCAGTCCCGGACAGGGAACGAATTCACCCCTCCACTTT. This gives the protein CASSPGQGTNSPLHF.

The sample holds one count of this clone. V is TRBV6-7 and J is TRBJ2-7; 12 bases agree with TRBD2. TRBV6-7 is assigned to the ORF class and has an uncertain function. CDR3 length: 16 amino acids. Trimming at V came to 2 bases and at J to 4 bases, leaving 6 bases not matched to a gene. The DNA of the CDR3 is TGTGCCAGCAGTTACCCGAAGGGACTAGCGGGTTACGAGCAGTACTTC. Protein sequence: CASSYPKGLAGYEQYF.

This chain uses TRBV10-3 with TRBJ1-1, with D uncertain. Trimming cost V 3 bases and J 7 bases, with 12 bases left between them. From germline, CDR1 is ENHRY and CDR2 SYGVKD. The CDR3 runs to 13 residues. The CDR3 loop reads CAISDLPRGEAFF. CDR3 sequence (DNA): TGTGCCATCAGTGACCTACCGCGGGGTGAAGCTTTCTTT.